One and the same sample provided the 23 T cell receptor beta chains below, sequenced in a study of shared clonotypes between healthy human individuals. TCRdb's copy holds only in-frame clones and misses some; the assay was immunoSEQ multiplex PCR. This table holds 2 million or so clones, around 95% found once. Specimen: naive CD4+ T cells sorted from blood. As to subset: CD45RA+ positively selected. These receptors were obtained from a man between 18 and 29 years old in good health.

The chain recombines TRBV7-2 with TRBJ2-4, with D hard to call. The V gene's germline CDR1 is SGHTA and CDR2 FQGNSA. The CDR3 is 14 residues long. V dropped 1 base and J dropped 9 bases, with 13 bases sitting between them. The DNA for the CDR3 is TGTGCCAGCAGCTTAGAAGTCATAGGTTTCATTCAGTACTTC. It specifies CASSLEVIGFIQYF.

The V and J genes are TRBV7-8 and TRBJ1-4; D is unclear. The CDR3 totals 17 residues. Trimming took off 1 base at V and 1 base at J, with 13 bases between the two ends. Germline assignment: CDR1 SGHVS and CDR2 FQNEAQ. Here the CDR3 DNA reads TGTGCCAGCAGCTTAGAGGGTGACGTGAGAACTAATGAAAAACTGTTTTTT. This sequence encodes CASSLEGDVRTNEKLFF.

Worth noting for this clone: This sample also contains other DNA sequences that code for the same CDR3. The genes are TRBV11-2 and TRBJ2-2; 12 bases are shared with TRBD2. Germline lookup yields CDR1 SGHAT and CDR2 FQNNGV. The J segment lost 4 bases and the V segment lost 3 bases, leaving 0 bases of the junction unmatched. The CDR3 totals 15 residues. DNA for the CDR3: TGTGCCAGCAGCTTGGGACTAGCGGGCACCGGGGAGCTGTTTTTT. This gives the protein CASSLGLAGTGELFF.

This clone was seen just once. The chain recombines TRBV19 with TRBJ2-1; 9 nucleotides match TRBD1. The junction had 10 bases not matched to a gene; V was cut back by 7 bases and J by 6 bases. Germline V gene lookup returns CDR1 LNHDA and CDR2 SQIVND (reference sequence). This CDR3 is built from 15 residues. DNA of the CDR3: TGTGCCAGTACCAGGGACAGGGCAGAGGTCAATGAGCAGTTCTTC. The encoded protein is CASTRDRAEVNEQFF.

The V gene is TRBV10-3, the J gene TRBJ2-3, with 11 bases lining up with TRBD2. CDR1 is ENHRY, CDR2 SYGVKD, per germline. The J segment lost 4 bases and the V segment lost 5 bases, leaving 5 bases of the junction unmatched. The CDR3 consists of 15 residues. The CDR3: CAISTLAGGPDTQYF. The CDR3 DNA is TGTGCCATCAGTACTCTAGCGGGGGGTCCAGATACGCAGTATTTT.

The CDR3, as DNA: TGTGCCAGTAGTATAGCGCTAGACAGGGTGTATTCACCCCTCCACTTT. This gives the protein CASSIALDRVYSPLHF. V usage is TRBV19 and J usage is TRBJ1-6; 7 nucleotides align to TRBD1. Germline assignment: CDR1 LNHDA and CDR2 SQIVND (reference sequence). There are 16 residues in the CDR3. After removal of 1 base from V and 8 bases from J, the junction contained 8 bases not matched to a gene.

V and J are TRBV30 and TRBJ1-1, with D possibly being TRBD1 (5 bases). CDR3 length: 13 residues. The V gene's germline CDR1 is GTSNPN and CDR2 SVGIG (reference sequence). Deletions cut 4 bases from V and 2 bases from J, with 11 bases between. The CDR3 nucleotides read TGTGCCTGGACGTTTTGGACAAACACTGAAGCTTTCTTT. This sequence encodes CAWTFWTNTEAFF.

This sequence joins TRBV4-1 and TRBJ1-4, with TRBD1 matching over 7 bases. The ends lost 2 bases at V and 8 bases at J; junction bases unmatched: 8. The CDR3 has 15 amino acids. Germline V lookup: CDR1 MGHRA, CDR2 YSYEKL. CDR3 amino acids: CASSQQNRGWEKLFF. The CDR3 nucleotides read TGCGCCAGCAGCCAACAAAACAGGGGTTGGGAAAAACTGTTTTTT.

The CDR3 DNA reads as TGTGCCAGTAGCAACCCCTTTACAGGGGTCCCAGATACGCAGTATTTT. It specifies CASSNPFTGVPDTQYF. The chain uses TRBV19 and TRBJ2-3, with TRBD1 identical over 7 bases. The CDR3 is 16 amino acids. From germline, CDR1 is LNHDA and CDR2 SQIVND (reference sequence). The V segment lost 6 bases and the J segment 4 bases; nucleotides outside the gene matches: 13.

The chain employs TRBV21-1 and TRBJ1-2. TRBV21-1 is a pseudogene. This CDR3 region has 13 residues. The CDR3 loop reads CASPEGTSYGYTF. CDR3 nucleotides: TGTGCCAGCCCCGAGGGGACTAGTTATGGCTACACCTTC.

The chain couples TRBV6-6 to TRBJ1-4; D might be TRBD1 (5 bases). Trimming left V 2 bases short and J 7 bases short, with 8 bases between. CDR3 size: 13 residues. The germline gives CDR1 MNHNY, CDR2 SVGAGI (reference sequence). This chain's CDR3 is CASSYIGGEKLFF. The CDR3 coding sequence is TGTGCCAGCAGTTACATCGGGGGTGAAAAACTGTTTTTT.

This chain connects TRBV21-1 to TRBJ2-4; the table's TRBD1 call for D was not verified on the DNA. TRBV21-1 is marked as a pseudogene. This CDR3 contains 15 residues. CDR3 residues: CASSKNRGQRNIQYF. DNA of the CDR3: TGTGCCAGCAGCAAAAACAGGGGACAAAGAAACATTCAGTACTTC.

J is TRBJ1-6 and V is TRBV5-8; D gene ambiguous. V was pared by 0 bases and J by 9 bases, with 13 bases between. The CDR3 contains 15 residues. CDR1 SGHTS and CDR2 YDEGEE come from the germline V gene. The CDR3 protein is CASSLDTPPVSPLHF. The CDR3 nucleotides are TGTGCCAGCAGCTTGGACACGCCGCCGGTTTCACCCCTCCACTTT.

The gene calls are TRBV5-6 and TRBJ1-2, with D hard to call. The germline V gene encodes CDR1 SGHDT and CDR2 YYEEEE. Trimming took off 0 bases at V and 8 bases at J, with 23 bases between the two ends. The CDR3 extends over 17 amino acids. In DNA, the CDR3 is TGTGCCAGCAGCTTGGAGCCTCCTCGGGGAAGGTCGGGCGGCTACACCTTC. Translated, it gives CASSLEPPRGRSGGYTF.

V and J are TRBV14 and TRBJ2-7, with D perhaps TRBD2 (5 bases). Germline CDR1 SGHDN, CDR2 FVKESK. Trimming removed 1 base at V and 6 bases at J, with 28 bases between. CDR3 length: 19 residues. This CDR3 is CASSQGSLRDLVWPAEQYF. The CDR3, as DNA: TGTGCCAGCAGCCAAGGGTCCCTCCGGGATTTAGTTTGGCCGGCCGAGCAGTACTTC.

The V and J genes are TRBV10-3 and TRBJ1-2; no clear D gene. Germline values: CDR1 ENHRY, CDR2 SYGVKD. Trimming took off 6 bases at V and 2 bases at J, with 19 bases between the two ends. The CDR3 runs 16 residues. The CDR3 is CAISGTPSAGNYGYTF. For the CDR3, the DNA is TGTGCCATCAGCGGTACCCCCTCCGCCGGGAACTATGGCTACACCTTC.

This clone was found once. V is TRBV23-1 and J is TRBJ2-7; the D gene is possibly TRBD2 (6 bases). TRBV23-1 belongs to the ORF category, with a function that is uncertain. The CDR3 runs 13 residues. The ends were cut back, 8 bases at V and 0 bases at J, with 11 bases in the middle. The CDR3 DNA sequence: TGCGCCAGCGCGGGGCGGCCCTCCTACGAGCAGTACTTC. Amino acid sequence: CASAGRPSYEQYF.

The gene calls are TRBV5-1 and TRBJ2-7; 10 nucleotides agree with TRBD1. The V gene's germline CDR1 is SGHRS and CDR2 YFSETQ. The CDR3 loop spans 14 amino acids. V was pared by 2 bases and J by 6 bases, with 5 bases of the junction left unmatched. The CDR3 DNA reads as TGCGCCAGCAGCTTCCAGGGGACAGGGGCCGAGCAGTACTTC. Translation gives CASSFQGTGAEQYF.

The CDR3: CASTRGFGNEQYF. The CDR3 bases are TGTGCCAGCACCAGAGGGTTTGGGAACGAGCAGTACTTC. The chain carries TRBV28 and TRBJ2-7, with a weak D call TRBD2 (5 bases). CDR1 MDHEN and CDR2 SYDVKM come from the germline V gene. V lost 7 bases and J 5 bases, leaving 15 bases between the germline ends. CDR3 length equals 13 residues.

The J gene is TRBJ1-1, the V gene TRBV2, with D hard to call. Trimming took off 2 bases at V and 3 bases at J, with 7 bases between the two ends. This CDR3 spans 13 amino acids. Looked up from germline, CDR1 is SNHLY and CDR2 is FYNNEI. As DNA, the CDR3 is TGTGCCAGCAGTGAAAACATTCACACTGAAGCTTTCTTT. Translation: CASSENIHTEAFF.

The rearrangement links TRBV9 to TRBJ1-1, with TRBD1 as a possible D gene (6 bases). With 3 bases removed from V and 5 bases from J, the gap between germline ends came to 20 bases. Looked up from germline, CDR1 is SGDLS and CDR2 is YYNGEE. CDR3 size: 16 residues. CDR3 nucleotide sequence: TGTGCCAGCAGCGCAGGCGAAGGCCACAGGGATACTGAAGCTTTCTTT. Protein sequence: CASSAGEGHRDTEAFF.

Written as DNA, the CDR3 is TGTGCCTGGACGGGGGGGACAGGGTACCGCTATGGCTACACCTTC. This gives the protein CAWTGGTGYRYGYTF. The chain links TRBV30 to TRBJ1-2; 9 bases match TRBD1. CDR1 is GTSNPN and CDR2 is SVGIG in the germline V gene (reference sequence). The CDR3 has 15 residues. J was trimmed by 4 bases and V by 4 bases; bases with no gene match: 10.

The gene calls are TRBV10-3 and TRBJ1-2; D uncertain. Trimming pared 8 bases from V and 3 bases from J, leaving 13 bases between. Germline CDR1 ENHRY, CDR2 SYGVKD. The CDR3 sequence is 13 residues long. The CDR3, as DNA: TGTGCCATCGGTTTTGGTGAGGACTATGGCTACACCTTC. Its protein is CAIGFGEDYGYTF.